The text below deals with one T cell receptor beta chain. Its antigen is unidentified. The sample comes from a study of T cells in women clearing cervical HPV infection. In the study overall: Cases were women with histologically confirmed HPV16-related CIN3 or worse, including 2 invasive cancers. Control women cleared a single incident HPV16 infection within 12 months.

Broader study findings: Richness plus V gene abundances separated cases from controls with AUC 0.65 to 0.85. CIN3+ cases had significantly higher TCR richness than controls; evenness did not differ.

Using immunoSEQ multiplex PCR, the repertoire was profiled, and TCRdb retains in-frame clones only, with some absent. This table lists under 40,000 clones. The receptor was isolated from a woman aged 18 to 75 with a cervical HPV16 infection that either progressed to CIN3+ or cleared (not recorded which). Sequencing used blood buffy coat.

CDR3 sequence reads: CASSSQGGSGGLAYEQYF. CDR3 bases read: TGTGCCAGCAGCTCCCAGGGGGGTAGCGGCGGTTTGGCCTACGAG. The genes are TRBV7-6 and TRBJ2-7, with D perhaps matching TRBD1 (7 bases). The CDR3 end is not reached by the read, which stops 3 residues before it; the germline J gene fills it in. This CDR3 contains 18 residues. V was cut by 4 bases and J by 2 bases, with 24 bases left in between. The germline V gene encodes CDR1 SGHVS and CDR2 FNYEAQ.